The next 28 T cell receptor beta chains were all read from a single sample in a study of OX40 agonist ivuxolimab in advanced cancers. Library prep was done by the immunoSEQ multiplex PCR assay. TCRdb limited this immuneACCESS table to in-frame rearrangements with V and J called. A share of clones is missing; checked studies link under half to unresolved V genes, and the rest is unexplained. The sample records tens of thousands of clones, approximately 86% of which are singletons. The ten top clones hold roughly 5% of the sample. Source: CD4+ or CD8+ T cells sorted from blood, taken in a trial of the OX40 agonist ivuxolimab. These receptors all come from an adult with an advanced solid tumor such as melanoma, head and neck, liver or kidney cancer.

This rearrangement joins TRBV18 to TRBJ1-1; D is ambiguous. V lost 3 bases and J 2 bases, leaving 13 bases between the germline ends. The germline V gene encodes CDR1 KGHSH and CDR2 LQKENI. The CDR3 loop spans 15 amino acids. CDR3 residues: CASSPDPRPNTEAFF. CDR3 nucleotides: TGTGCCAGCTCACCTGACCCTCGTCCTAACACTGAAGCTTTCTTT.

This clone was seen once. V and J are TRBV5-1 and TRBJ2-2; D is possibly TRBD1 (6 bases). V dropped 7 bases and J dropped 3 bases, with 16 bases sitting between them. The CDR3 has 15 residues. The germline CDR1 and CDR2 sequences are SGHRS and YFSETQ. The CDR3 is CASRHPGQDTGELFF. Written as DNA, the CDR3 is TGCGCCAGCCGTCATCCGGGACAAGACACCGGGGAGCTGTTTTTT.

CDR3 residues: CASSTRPGLAGGPPWTQYF. CDR3 in DNA: TGTGCCAGCAGCACTAGGCCGGGACTAGCGGGGGGCCCTCCGTGGACCCAGTACTTC. The J gene is TRBJ2-5, the V gene TRBV28; the match to TRBD2 covers 15 bases. The junction had 18 bases not matched to a gene; V was cut back by 6 bases and J by 7 bases. The germline V gene has CDR1 MDHEN and CDR2 SYDVKM. This CDR3 has 19 amino acids.

This chain connects TRBV19 to TRBJ2-6; a possible D gene is TRBD1 (6 bases). The CDR3 has 16 residues. V was pared by 6 bases and J by 4 bases, with 16 bases between. In germline, CDR1 is LNHDA, CDR2 SQIVND (reference sequence). CDR3 in amino acids: CASRQGPLGGANVLTF. The CDR3 nucleotides read TGTGCCAGTAGACAGGGCCCCTTAGGGGGGGCCAACGTCCTGACTTTC.

CDR3 protein: CASSIEGGMRGYTF. CDR3 DNA: TGTGCCAGTAGTATAGAGGGCGGGATGAGGGGCTACACCTTC. The chain combines TRBV19 with TRBJ1-2; D uncertain. V lost 0 bases, J lost 8 bases, and 13 bases lay in between. The CDR3 has 14 residues. CDR1 LNHDA and CDR2 SQIVND come from the germline V gene (reference sequence).

The V gene is TRBV28, the J gene TRBJ1-1; the D is unclear. Trimming cost V 3 bases and J 2 bases, with 13 bases left between them. The germline gives CDR1 MDHEN, CDR2 SYDVKM. There are 15 residues in the CDR3. CDR3 nucleotides: TGTGCCAGCAGTTTCAGGACGGCAATTAACACTGAAGCTTTCTTT. It encodes CASSFRTAINTEAFF.

The CDR3 loop is CASQRDRSSGANVLTF. CDR3 DNA sequence: TGTGCCAGCCAGCGGGACAGAAGCTCTGGGGCCAACGTCCTGACTTTC. The chain recombines TRBV18 with TRBJ2-6; perhaps D is TRBD1 or TRBD2 (7 bases each). This CDR3 contains 16 residues. Germline loops: CDR1 KGHSH, CDR2 LQKENI. With 8 bases removed from V and 0 bases from J, the gap between germline ends came to 14 bases.

CDR3 DNA: TGCGCCAGCAGCTTAACTAGCGGGGTTGAGACCCAGTACTTC. Translated, it gives CASSLTSGVETQYF. The chain has TRBV5-1 and TRBJ2-5, with 10 bases matching TRBD2. This CDR3 comprises 14 residues. V shed 2 bases and J 5 bases; nucleotides not matched to a gene: 3. Germline V gene lookup returns CDR1 SGHRS and CDR2 YFSETQ.

The chain joins TRBV6-6 to TRBJ1-1, with TRBD1 as a possible D gene (5 bases). Trimming took 5 bases from V and 4 from J, leaving 14 bases between them. Germline V lookup: CDR1 MNHNY, CDR2 SVGAGI (reference sequence). The CDR3 extends over 14 amino acids. CDR3 amino acids: CASSRTPQGTEAFF. For the CDR3, the DNA is TGTGCCAGCAGTAGAACCCCTCAGGGCACTGAAGCTTTCTTT.

This rearrangement joins TRBV5-6 to TRBJ2-5, with 11 bases that match TRBD2. The CDR3 length is 17 residues. Looked up from germline, CDR1 is SGHDT and CDR2 is YYEEEE. V lost 4 bases and J lost 4; bases outside the gene matches: 12. Here the CDR3 DNA reads TGTGCCAGCAGCGCTGTAGCGGGGGGGCCGTCACGAGAGACCCAGTACTTC. Its protein product is CASSAVAGGPSRETQYF.

V usage is TRBV6-5 and J usage is TRBJ1-2, with 9 bases fitting TRBD1. V dropped 4 bases and J dropped 4; count of bases not matched to a gene: 1. CDR1 MNHEY and CDR2 SVGAGI come from the germline V gene. The CDR3 has 13 residues. CDR3 sequence reads: CASSLQGAYGYTF. As DNA, the CDR3 is TGTGCCAGCAGTTTACAGGGGGCCTATGGCTACACCTTC.

This sequence joins TRBV18 and TRBJ2-5; TRBD2 agrees at 7 bases. CDR3 length equals 16 residues. CDR1 and CDR2 (germline): KGHSH, LQKENI. Trimming removed 3 bases from V and 3 bases from J; junction bases left unmatched: 10. DNA of the CDR3: TGTGCCAGCTCACCCCCAAATCCGGGGGGTAAAGAGACCCAGTACTTC. Amino acid sequence: CASSPPNPGGKETQYF.

The V call is TRBV5-1, the J call TRBJ2-1; 12 bases map to TRBD2. This CDR3 is 16 amino acids long. The junction had 17 bases not matched to a gene; V was cut back by 4 bases and J by 15 bases. Germline values: CDR1 SGHRS, CDR2 YFSETQ. For the CDR3, the DNA is TGCGCCAGCAGCCAAGAGCAACCGGGACTAGCGGGTGCGCGGTTCTTC. Translated, it gives CASSQEQPGLAGARFF.

The chain uses TRBV5-1 and TRBJ2-7; D is possibly TRBD1 (5 bases). CDR3 length: 14 residues. V shed 0 bases and J shed 5 bases, with 12 bases lying between them. Germline CDR1 is SGHRS and CDR2 is YFSETQ. The CDR3 DNA is TGCGCCAGCAGCTTGGAACCAGGGTGGGACGAGCAGTACTTC. This sequence encodes CASSLEPGWDEQYF.

In DNA, the CDR3 is TGTGCCAGCAGCTTTGTCACGTGGGGGACTGAAGCTTTCTTT. Its protein is CASSFVTWGTEAFF. The chain is built from TRBV5-5 and TRBJ1-1, with D maybe TRBD1 (5 bases). The CDR3 runs 14 residues. Germline CDR1 reads SGHKS; CDR2 reads YYEKEE (reference sequence). V shed 2 bases and J shed 5 bases, with 13 bases lying between them.

V is TRBV6-5 and J is TRBJ2-2; D ambiguous. This CDR3 has 15 amino acids. The ends were cut back, 3 bases at V and 2 bases at J, with 10 bases in the middle. Germline-derived CDR1 and CDR2 are MNHEY and SVGAGI. The CDR3 DNA sequence: TGTGCCAGCAGTTATTGGCACATAAACACCGGGGAGCTGTTTTTT. Amino acid sequence: CASSYWHINTGELFF.

V usage is TRBV6-5 and J usage is TRBJ1-4; 8 bases align to TRBD1. There are 14 residues in the CDR3. Per germline, CDR1 MNHEY and CDR2 SVGAGI. With 4 bases clipped from V and 7 bases from J, the junction kept 5 bases outside the gene matches. The CDR3 spells CASSWDRSSEKLFF. The CDR3 DNA is TGTGCCAGCAGTTGGGACAGGTCGAGTGAAAAACTGTTTTTT.

The V call is TRBV30, the J call TRBJ1-6; TRBD1 aligns across 7 bases. Germline lookup yields CDR1 GTSNPN and CDR2 SVGIG (reference sequence). Unmatched junction bases numbered 10, after V lost 7 bases and J lost 7 bases. This CDR3 has 14 amino acids. The CDR3 DNA reads as TGTGCCTACTCGACAGGGTTGAAAAATTCACCCCTCCACTTT. Protein sequence: CAYSTGLKNSPLHF.

This sequence joins TRBV5-5 and TRBJ1-4, with D possibly matching TRBD1 (5 bases). The germline V gene encodes CDR1 SGHKS and CDR2 YYEKEE (reference sequence). V was pared by 4 bases and J by 0 bases, with 10 bases between. This CDR3 region has 15 residues. This CDR3 is CASSTGGATNEKLFF. The CDR3 region has the DNA TGTGCCAGCAGCACCGGGGGGGCAACTAATGAAAAACTGTTTTTT. Combining the CDR3 with reference TRBV5-5 and TRBJ1-4 gives the whole variable domain DAGVTQSPTHLIKTRGQQVTLRCSPISGHKSVSWYQQVLGQGPQFIFQYYEKEERGRGNFPDRFSARQFPNYSSELNVNALLLGDSALYLCASSTGGATNEKLFFGSGTQLSVL.

This clone was seen once. The chain couples TRBV2 to TRBJ2-2; 9 bases line up with TRBD1. Germline lookup yields CDR1 SNHLY and CDR2 FYNNEI. This CDR3 is 22 amino acids long. V shed 2 bases and J 1 base; nucleotides not matched to a gene: 20. This CDR3 reads CASSERILRGQGRALNTGELFF. CDR3 DNA sequence: TGTGCCAGCAGTGAAAGGATCTTACGGGGACAGGGACGAGCTTTGAACACCGGGGAGCTGTTTTTT.

The chain carries TRBV18 and TRBJ1-1; TRBD1 is a possible D gene (5 bases). This CDR3 has 16 residues. Per germline, CDR1 KGHSH and CDR2 LQKENI. Trimming cost V 3 bases and J 3 bases, with 17 bases left between them. The CDR3 is CASSPLQGGADTEAFF. The CDR3 nucleotides read TGTGCCAGCTCACCCCTTCAAGGAGGGGCGGACACTGAAGCTTTCTTT.

This clone was detected only once. This chain joins TRBV6-5 and TRBJ1-3; D ambiguous. The CDR3 is 15 residues long. Trimming cost V 6 bases and J 0 bases, with 12 bases left between them. Germline V lookup: CDR1 MNHEY, CDR2 SVGAGI. CDR3 region: CASRIGRHSGNTIYF. CDR3 DNA: TGTGCCAGCAGGATCGGACGGCACTCTGGAAACACCATATATTTT.

This rearrangement joins TRBV21-1 to TRBJ2-4; the table calls TRBD2, which could not be checked here. TRBV21-1 is flagged as a pseudogene. The length of the CDR3 is 21 residues. The CDR3 region is CASSKSGVEFRTFKFKNIQYF. CDR3 nucleotide sequence: TGTGCCAGCAGCAAATCGGGAGTAGAATTTAGAACTTTTAAATTCAAAAACATTCAGTACTTC.

The chain combines TRBV28 with TRBJ1-2, with a weak D call TRBD1 (6 bases). Trimming took 5 bases from V and 6 from J, leaving 19 bases between them. The CDR3 extends over 15 amino acids. Germline V CDR1 and CDR2: MDHEN, SYDVKM. CDR3 bases: TGTGCCAGCAGTAATGAACGACAGGAGGTAGATGGCTACACCTTC. Residues: CASSNERQEVDGYTF.

This chain's CDR3 is CASSFPDNEQFF. In nucleotides, the CDR3 is TGTGCCAGCAGCTTCCCCGACAATGAGCAGTTCTTC. The chain carries TRBV5-6 and TRBJ2-1; no clear D. V was cut by 2 bases and J by 5 bases, with 5 bases left in between. Germline loops: CDR1 SGHDT, CDR2 YYEEEE. The CDR3 spans 12 residues.

The J gene is TRBJ1-4, the V gene TRBV5-1, with TRBD1 matching over 8 bases. The junction had 9 bases not matched to a gene; V was cut back by 8 bases and J by 3 bases. Germline V gene data show CDR1 as SGHRS and CDR2 as YFSETQ. The CDR3 is 15 residues long. The CDR3 sequence is CASNDQGAANEKLFF. DNA for the CDR3: TGCGCCAGTAACGATCAGGGGGCTGCTAATGAAAAACTGTTTTTT.

The chain uses TRBV19 and TRBJ1-5; weak D call: TRBD1 (5 bases). Germline loops: CDR1 LNHDA, CDR2 SQIVND (reference sequence). The CDR3 sequence is 15 residues long. Trimming took off 5 bases at V and 0 bases at J, with 11 bases between the two ends. The CDR3 region has the DNA TGTGCCAGTAGTTTACGACAGCCTAGCAATCAGCCCCAGCATTTT. Its protein product is CASSLRQPSNQPQHF.

V gene TRBV18 combines with J gene TRBJ2-1, with 7 bases aligning to TRBD1. Germline-derived CDR1 and CDR2 are KGHSH and LQKENI. CDR3 length equals 15 residues. J was trimmed by 10 bases and V by 3 bases; bases with no gene match: 12. CDR3 in DNA: TGTGCCAGCTCACCTAGGACAGGCGGCGACGGGGAGCAGTTCTTC. It codes for CASSPRTGGDGEQFF.